This TCR beta chain was observed in a study of blood T cell repertoires in COVID-19. This clone has a handful of counts. The germline V gene has CDR1 KGHSH and CDR2 LQKENI. The CDR3 consists of 15 residues. V dropped 1 base and J dropped 1 base, with 10 bases sitting between them. The assay was immunoSEQ multiplex PCR, and TCRdb's table has in-frame clones only and misses some. The repertoire consists of some 200,000 clones, with around nine tenths occurring once and the leading ten covering approximately 12%. The rearrangement links TRBV18 to TRBJ2-5; maybe TRBD1 (5 bases). The sample comprised peripheral blood. The source is a woman in her sixties or seventies with COVID-19, enrolled during active disease. CDR3 loop: CASSPRKDTQETQYF. The CDR3 nucleotides read TGTGCCAGCTCACCACGTAAGGACACCCAAGAGACCCAGTACTTC.